A selection of T cell receptor beta chains follows, all from one sample in a study of regulatory T cells in long-lasting Graves disease. TCRdb fed the multiplex PCR reads into MiXCR, producing one record per CDR3 protein. The sample has about 420,000 distinct CDR3 sequences; 15% to 20% are singletons. This sample also appeared in a second study, on T cells in Graves' hyperthyroidism and ophthalmopathy.

The sequences come from peripheral blood mononuclear cells (PBMCs), collected at new diagnosis, from a patient treated with antithyroid drugs. Source of these receptors: a woman under 30 with Graves disease. The conserved cysteine and the conserved F or W are not part of the CDR3 here. Fields, in order: V gene, J gene, CDR3 protein.

TRBV15,TRBJ1-1,ATSRGGIHTEAF
TRBV6-2/TRBV6-3,TRBJ2-5,ASSASRPAGRETQY
TRBV28,TRBJ2-2,ASRQNTGELF
TRBV11-2,TRBJ2-7,ASSRGPYEQY
TRBV5-1,TRBJ2-1,ASSLDRGPLNLYNEQF
TRBV28,TRBJ2-3,ASSAGTSGRGRNTQY
TRBV20-1,TRBJ1-5,SARAQWTGDQPQH
TRBV19,TRBJ1-2,ASSRLGKGMADYGYT
TRBV12-3/TRBV12-4,TRBJ2-1,ASSYSSGQAYNEQF
TRBV20-1,TRBJ2-7,SAGASGTNEQY
TRBV10-3,TRBJ1-5,AIRGTDNSNQPQH
TRBV28,TRBJ2-7,ASQTTGTYEQY
TRBV3-1,TRBJ2-4,ASSFSGIQY
TRBV29-1,TRBJ2-1,SVSTGEWQF